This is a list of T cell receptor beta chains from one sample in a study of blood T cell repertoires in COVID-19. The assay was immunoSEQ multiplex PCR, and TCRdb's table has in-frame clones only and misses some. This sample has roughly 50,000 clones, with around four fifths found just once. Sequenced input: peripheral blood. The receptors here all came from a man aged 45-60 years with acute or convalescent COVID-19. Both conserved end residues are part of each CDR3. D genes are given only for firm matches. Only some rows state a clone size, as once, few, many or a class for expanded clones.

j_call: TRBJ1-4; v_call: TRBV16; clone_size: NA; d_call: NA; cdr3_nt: TGTGCCAGCAGCCAATCAAAGGGGTTTGGATACGAAAAACTGTTTTTT; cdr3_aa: CASSQSKGFGYEKLFF
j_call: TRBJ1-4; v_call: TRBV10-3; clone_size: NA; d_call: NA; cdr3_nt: TGTGCCATCAGTGAAACAGGGAATGAAAAACTGTTTTTT; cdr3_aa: CAISETGNEKLFF
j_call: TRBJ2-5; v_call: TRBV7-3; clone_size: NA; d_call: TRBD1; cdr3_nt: TGTGCCAGCAGCCCCACAGGGGGCGGAGAGACCCAGTACTTC; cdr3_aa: CASSPTGGGETQYF
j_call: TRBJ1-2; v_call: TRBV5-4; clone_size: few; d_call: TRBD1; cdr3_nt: TGTGCCAGCAGCTCCCACAGGGGCGACTATGGCTACACCTTC; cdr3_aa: CASSSHRGDYGYTF
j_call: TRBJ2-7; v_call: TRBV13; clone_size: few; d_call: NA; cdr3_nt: TGTGCCAGCAGCTTACGACAGGCGTACTCCTACGAGCAGTACTTC; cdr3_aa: CASSLRQAYSYEQYF
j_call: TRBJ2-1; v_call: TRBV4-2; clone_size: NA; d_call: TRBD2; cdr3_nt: TGTGCCAGCAGCCAAGAGCCCAGCGGGATGGAAGGCCTCTACAATGAGCAGTTCTTC; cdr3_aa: CASSQEPSGMEGLYNEQFF
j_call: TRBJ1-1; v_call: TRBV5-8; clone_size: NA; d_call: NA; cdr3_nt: TGTGCCAGCACCTGGAGACCTGTGAACACTGAAGCTTTCTTT; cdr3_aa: CASTWRPVNTEAFF
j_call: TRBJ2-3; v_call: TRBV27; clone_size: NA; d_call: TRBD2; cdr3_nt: TGTGCCAGCAAGTATAGTTCGGCGGGAGGGCCTGATACGCAGTATTTT; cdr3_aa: CASKYSSAGGPDTQYF
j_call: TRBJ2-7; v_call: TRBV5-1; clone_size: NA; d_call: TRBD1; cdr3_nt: TGCGCCAGCAGCTTGGGACAGGGACCCTACGAGCAGTACTTC; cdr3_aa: CASSLGQGPYEQYF
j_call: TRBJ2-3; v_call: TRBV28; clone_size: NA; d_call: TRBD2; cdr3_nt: TGTGCCAGCAGTATATCATTCGGGACTAGCTTAGGGGTTACCACAGATACGCAGTATTTT; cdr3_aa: CASSISFGTSLGVTTDTQYF
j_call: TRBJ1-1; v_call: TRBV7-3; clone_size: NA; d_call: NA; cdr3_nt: TGTGCCAGCAGCTCACAGGGGAACACTGAAGCTTTCTTT; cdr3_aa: CASSSQGNTEAFF
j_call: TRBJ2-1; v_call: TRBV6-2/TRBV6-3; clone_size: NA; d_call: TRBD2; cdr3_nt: TGTGCCAGCAGTTACTCGAGACTAGCGGGAGAATACAATGAGCAGTTCTTC; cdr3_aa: CASSYSRLAGEYNEQFF
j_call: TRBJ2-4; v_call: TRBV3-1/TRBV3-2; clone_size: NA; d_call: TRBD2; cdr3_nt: TGTGCCAGCAGCAGTCCTGCTGGACTAGCGGGGGGGCATAGAAACATTCAGTACTTC; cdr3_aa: CASSSPAGLAGGHRNIQYF
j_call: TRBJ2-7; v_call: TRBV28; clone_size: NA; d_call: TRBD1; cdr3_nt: TGTGCCAGCAGTTCCTGGACAGGGGGCGCGGACGAGCAGTACTTC; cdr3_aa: CASSSWTGGADEQYF
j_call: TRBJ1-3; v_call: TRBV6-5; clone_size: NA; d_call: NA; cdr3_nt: TGTGCCAGCAGTTACCAGGGGATACGATCTGGAAACACCATATATTTT; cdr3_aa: CASSYQGIRSGNTIYF
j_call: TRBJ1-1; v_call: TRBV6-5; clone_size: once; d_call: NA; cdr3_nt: TGTGCCAGCAGACTCCTCATGAACACTGAAGCTTTCTTT; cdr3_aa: CASRLLMNTEAFF
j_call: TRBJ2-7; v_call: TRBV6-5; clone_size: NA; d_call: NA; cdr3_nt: TGTGCCAGCAGAGCCCAACCTAGTGGGTCCTACGAGCAGTACTTC; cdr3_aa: CASRAQPSGSYEQYF
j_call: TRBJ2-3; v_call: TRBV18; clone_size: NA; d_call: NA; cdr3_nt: TGTGCCAGCTCCTACACAGCCACAGATACGCAGTATTTT; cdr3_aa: CASSYTATDTQYF
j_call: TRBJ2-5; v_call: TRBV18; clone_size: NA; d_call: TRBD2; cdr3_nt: TGTGCCAGCTCACCGCAACGGGGGGGTTCAGAGACCCAGTACTTC; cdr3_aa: CASSPQRGGSETQYF
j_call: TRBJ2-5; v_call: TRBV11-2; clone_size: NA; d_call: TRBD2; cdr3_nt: TGTGCCAGCAGCTTAGGGACGGGGGGCCAAGAGACCCAGTACTTC; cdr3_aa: CASSLGTGGQETQYF
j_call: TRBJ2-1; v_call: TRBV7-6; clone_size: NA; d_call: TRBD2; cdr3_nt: TGTGCCAGCAGCTTGAGTCCTAGCGGGACCTACAATGAGCAGTTCTTC; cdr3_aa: CASSLSPSGTYNEQFF
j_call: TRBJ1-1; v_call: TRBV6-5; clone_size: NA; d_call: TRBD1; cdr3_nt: TGTGCCAGCAGTTACGACAGGGGGAACACTGAAGCTTTCTTT; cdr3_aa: CASSYDRGNTEAFF
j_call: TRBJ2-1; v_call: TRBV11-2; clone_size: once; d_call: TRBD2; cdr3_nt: TGTGCCAGCAGCTTCGCCGGGACTAGCGACAATGAGCAGTTCTTC; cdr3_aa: CASSFAGTSDNEQFF
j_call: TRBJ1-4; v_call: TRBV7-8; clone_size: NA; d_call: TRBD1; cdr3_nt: TGTGCCAGCAGCAGCTTGGACAGGGGTAATGAAAAACTGTTTTTT; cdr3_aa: CASSSLDRGNEKLFF
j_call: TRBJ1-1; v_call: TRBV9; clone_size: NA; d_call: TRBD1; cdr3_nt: TGTGCCAGCGGGACAGGCAACACTGAAGCTTTCTTT; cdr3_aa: CASGTGNTEAFF
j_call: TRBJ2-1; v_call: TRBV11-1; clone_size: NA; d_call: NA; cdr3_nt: TGTGCCAGCAGCTTAAGGCGCGGTCCCTACAATGAGCAGTTCTTC; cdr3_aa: CASSLRRGPYNEQFF
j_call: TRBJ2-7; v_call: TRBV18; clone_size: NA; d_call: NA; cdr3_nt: TGTGCCGGCAGGCGGGACAGAGGGACCTACGAGCAGTACTTC; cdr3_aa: CAGRRDRGTYEQYF
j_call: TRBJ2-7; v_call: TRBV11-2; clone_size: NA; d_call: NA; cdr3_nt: TGTGCCAGCAGCTTCTCAGGGGCTGGGGAGCAGTACTTC; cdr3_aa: CASSFSGAGEQYF
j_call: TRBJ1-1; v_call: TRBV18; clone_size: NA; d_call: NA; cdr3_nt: TGTGCCAGCTCACCCATGGGGGGACGGAACACTGAAGCTTTCTTT; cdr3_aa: CASSPMGGRNTEAFF
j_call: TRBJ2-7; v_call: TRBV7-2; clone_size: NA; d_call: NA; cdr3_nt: TGTGCCAGCAGCTTATTCCCAGGACCGGAGGGCGAGCAGTACTTC; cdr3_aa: CASSLFPGPEGEQYF
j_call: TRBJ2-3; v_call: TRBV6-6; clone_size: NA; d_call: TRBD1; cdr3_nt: TGTGCCAGCAGCCAAGGGACAGGGGACACAGATACGCAGTATTTT; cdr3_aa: CASSQGTGDTDTQYF
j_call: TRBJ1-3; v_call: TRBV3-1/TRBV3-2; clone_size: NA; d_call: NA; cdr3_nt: TGTGCCAGCAGCTACCCCGGGAGCCCAGGAAACACCATATATTTT; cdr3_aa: CASSYPGSPGNTIYF
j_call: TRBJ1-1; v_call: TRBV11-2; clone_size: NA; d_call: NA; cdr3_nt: TGTGCCAGCAGCTTCGTTGGGGGCGCGGACACTGAAGCTTTCTTT; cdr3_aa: CASSFVGGADTEAFF
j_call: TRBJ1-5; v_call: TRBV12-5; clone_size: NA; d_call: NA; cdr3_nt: TGTGCTAGTGGAACATCAGAGGAGCCCCAGCATTTT; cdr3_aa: CASGTSEEPQHF
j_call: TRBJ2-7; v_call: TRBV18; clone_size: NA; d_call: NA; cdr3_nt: TGTGCCAGCTCACCACCGCAGGGGCTCTACGAGCAGTACTTC; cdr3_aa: CASSPPQGLYEQYF
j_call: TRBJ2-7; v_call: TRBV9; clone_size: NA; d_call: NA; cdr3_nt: TGTGCCAGCAGCGTAAAACCGGGTGGCTACGAGCAGTACTTC; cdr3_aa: CASSVKPGGYEQYF
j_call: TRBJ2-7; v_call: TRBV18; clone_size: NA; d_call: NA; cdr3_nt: TGTGCCAGCTCACCAGTCACTCCCTCCTACGAGCAGTACTTC; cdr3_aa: CASSPVTPSYEQYF
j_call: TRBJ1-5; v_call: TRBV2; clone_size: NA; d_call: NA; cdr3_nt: TGTGCCAGCCAAGTTAGGCGGGGGGGGGCCCAGCCCCAGCATTTT; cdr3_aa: CASQVRRGGAQPQHF
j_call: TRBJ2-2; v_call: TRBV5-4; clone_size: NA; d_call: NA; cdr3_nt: TGTGCCAGCGGCCAGGCGCCGGGATCCGGGGAGCTGTTTTTT; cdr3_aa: CASGQAPGSGELFF
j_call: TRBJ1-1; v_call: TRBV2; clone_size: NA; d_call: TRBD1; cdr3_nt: TGTGCCAGCAGTAGACAGGGAATAGGCACTGAAGCTTTCTTT; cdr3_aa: CASSRQGIGTEAFF
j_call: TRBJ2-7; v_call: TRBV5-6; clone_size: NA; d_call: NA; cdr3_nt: TGTGCCAGCAGCTGGCCGGGGTTCTACGAGCAGTACTTC; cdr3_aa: CASSWPGFYEQYF
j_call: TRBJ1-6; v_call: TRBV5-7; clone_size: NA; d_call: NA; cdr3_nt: TGTGCCAGCGACCCGAGGACACCCCTCCACTTT; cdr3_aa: CASDPRTPLHF